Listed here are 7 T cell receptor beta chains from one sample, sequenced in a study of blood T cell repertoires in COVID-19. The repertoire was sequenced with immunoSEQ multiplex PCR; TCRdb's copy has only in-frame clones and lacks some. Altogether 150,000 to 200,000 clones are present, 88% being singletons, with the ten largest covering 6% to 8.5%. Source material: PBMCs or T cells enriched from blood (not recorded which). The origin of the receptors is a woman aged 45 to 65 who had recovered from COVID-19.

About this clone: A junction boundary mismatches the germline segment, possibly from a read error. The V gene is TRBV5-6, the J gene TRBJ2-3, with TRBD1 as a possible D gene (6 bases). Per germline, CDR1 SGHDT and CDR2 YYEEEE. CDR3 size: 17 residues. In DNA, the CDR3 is TGTGCCAGCAGTTTGGAATTTCAGGGGCCGGGCACAGATACGCAGTATTTT. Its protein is CASSLEFQGPGTDTQYF.

CDR3 bases: TGTGCCAGCAGCGTAGGCAGAAATAGCAATCAGCCCCAGCATTTT. Translating it yields CASSVGRNSNQPQHF. The chain recombines TRBV9 with TRBJ1-5, with no clear D. The CDR3 totals 15 residues. Trimming shortened V by 0 bases and J by 0 bases, and 7 bases separated the two germline ends. Germline V gene data show CDR1 as SGDLS and CDR2 as YYNGEE.

CDR3 sequence: CASSYSVGLLGTEAFF. In nucleotides, the CDR3 is TGTGCCAGCAGTTACTCGGTGGGGCTTTTAGGCACTGAAGCTTTCTTT. The chain employs TRBV6-5 and TRBJ1-1, with D perhaps TRBD1 (5 bases). The germline CDR1 and CDR2 sequences are MNHEY and SVGAGI. The V and J ends lost 0 bases and 4 bases respectively, with 15 bases between them. The CDR3 is made up of 16 amino acids.

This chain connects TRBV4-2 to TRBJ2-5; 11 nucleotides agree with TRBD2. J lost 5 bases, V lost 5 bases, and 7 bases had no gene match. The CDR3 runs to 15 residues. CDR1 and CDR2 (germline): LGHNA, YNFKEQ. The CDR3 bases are TGTGCCAGCAGCTCCCTACTAGCGGGGGACGAGACCCAGTACTTC. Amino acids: CASSSLLAGDETQYF.

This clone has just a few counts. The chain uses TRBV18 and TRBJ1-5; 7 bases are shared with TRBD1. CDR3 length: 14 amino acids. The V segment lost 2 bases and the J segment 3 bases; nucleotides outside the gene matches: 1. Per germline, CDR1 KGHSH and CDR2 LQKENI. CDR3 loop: CASSPTGVNQPQHF. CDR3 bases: TGTGCCAGCTCACCAACAGGGGTCAATCAGCCCCAGCATTTT.

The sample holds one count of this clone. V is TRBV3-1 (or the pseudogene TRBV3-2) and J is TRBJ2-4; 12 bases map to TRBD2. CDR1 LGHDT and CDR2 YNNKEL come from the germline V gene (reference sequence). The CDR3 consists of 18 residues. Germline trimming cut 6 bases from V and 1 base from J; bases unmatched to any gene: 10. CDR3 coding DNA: TGTGCCAGCAGTCTGGGTATCACTAGCGGGGGGGCCAAAAACATTCAGTACTTC. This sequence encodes CASSLGITSGGAKNIQYF.

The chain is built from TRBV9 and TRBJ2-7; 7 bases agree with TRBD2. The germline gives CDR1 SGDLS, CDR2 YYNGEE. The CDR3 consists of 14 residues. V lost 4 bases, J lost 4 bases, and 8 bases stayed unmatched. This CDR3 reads CASSRSGEGYEQYF. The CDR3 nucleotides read TGTGCCAGCAGCCGAAGCGGGGAAGGGTACGAGCAGTACTTC.